The clone carrying this T cell receptor beta chain appeared once. Using immunoSEQ multiplex PCR, the repertoire was profiled, and TCRdb retains in-frame clones only, with some absent. This table has 71,000 or so clones, approximately 80% appearing once. The data stem from a study of blood T cell repertoires in COVID-19. Whole-study context: Specimens from acute and convalescent COVID-19 originated in the United States, Italy and Spain.

The length of the CDR3 is 15 residues. In germline, CDR1 is SGHTA, CDR2 FQGTGA. V lost 5 bases to trimming and J lost 8 bases; unmatched junction nucleotides: 12. The TCR comes from a middle-aged man with acute or convalescent COVID-19. The sample was peripheral blood. The chain recombines TRBV7-3 with TRBJ1-2; TRBD1 aligns across 9 bases. The CDR3: CASSPLPQGAGGYTF. In DNA, the CDR3 is TGTGCCAGCAGCCCACTCCCACAGGGGGCAGGCGGCTACACCTTC.